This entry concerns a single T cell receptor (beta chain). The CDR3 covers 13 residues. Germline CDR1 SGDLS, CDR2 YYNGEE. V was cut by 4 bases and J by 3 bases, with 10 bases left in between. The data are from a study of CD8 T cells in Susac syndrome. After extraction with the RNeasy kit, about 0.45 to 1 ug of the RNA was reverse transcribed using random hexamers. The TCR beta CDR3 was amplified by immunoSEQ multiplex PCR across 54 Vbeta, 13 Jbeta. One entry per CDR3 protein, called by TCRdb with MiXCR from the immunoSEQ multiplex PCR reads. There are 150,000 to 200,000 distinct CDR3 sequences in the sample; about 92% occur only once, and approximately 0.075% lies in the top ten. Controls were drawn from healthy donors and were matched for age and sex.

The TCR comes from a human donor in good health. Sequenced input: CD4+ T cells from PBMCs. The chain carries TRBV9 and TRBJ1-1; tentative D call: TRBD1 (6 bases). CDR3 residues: CASSSRQDTEAFF. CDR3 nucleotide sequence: TGTGCCAGCAGCAGCCGACAGGACACTGAAGCTTTCTTT.